This T cell receptor beta chain was sequenced in a study of response to subunit inactivated influenza vaccine. J was trimmed by 9 bases and V by 0 bases; bases with no gene match: 6. Per germline, CDR1 LGHNA and CDR2 YSLEER. This CDR3 comprises 16 residues. Each CDR3 protein gets one entry after TCRdb re-called the RT-PCR reads with MiXCR. The data hold about 700,000 distinct CDR3 sequences, with 14% observed a single time. The specimen comprised PBMCs from blood, sampled less than 15 days before vaccination. The chain combines TRBV4-3 with TRBJ1-6; TRBD1 matches 9 bases. This receptor was identified in a man aged 45-65 years who received an inactivated influenza vaccine. The CDR3 loop reads CASSQESGQGSSPLHF. The CDR3 nucleotides read TGCGCCAGCAGCCAAGAATCGGGACAGGGAAGTTCACCCCTCCACTTT.